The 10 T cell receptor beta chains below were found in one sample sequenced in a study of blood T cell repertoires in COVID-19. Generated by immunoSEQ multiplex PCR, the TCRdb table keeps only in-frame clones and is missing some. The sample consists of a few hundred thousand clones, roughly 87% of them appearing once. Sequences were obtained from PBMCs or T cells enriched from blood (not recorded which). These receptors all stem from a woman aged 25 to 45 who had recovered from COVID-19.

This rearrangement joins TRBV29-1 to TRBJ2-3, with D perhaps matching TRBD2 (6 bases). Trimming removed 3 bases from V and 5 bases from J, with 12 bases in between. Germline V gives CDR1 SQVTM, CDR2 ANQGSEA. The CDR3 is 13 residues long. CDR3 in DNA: TGCAGCGTTGAGTTCGGGAGAGGAGATACGCAGTATTTT. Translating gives CSVEFGRGDTQYF.

The CDR3 region is CASSLSGQLWGNEKLFF. For the CDR3, the DNA is TGTGCCAGCAGTTTATCAGGACAGCTCTGGGGGAATGAAAAACTGTTTTTT. V and J are TRBV27 and TRBJ1-4, with D possibly matching TRBD1 (6 bases). The CDR3 is 17 residues long. Germline CDR1 MNHEY, CDR2 SMNVEV (reference sequence). V was clipped by 0 bases and J by 5 bases, with 16 bases between them.

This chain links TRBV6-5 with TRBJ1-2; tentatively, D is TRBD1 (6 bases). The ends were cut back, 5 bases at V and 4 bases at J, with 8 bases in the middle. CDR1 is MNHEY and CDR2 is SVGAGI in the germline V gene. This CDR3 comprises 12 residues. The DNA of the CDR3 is TGTGCCAGCAGTACGACAGGCTATGGCTACACCTTC. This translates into CASSTTGYGYTF.

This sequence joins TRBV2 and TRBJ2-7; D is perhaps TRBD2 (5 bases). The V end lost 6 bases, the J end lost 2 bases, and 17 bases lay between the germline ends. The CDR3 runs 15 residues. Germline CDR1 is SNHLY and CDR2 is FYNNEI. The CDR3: CASRGWGALAYEQYF. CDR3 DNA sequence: TGTGCCAGCAGGGGATGGGGAGCTTTGGCCTACGAGCAGTACTTC.

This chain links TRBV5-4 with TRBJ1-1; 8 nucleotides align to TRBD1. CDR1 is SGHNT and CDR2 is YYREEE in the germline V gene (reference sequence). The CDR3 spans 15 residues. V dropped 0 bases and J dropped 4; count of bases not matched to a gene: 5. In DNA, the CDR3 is TGTGCCAGCAGCTTGGGAGGGACAGGTCCCACTGAAGCTTTCTTT. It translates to CASSLGGTGPTEAFF. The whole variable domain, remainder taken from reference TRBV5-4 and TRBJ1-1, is ETGVTQSPTHLIKTRGQQVTLRCSSQSGHNTVSWYQQALGQGPQFIFQYYREEENGRGNFPPRFSGLQFPNYSSELNVNALELDDSALYLCASSLGGTGPTEAFFGQGTRLTVV.

This CDR3 reads CASSFQQANYGYTF. The CDR3 nucleotides read TGTGCCAGCAGCTTTCAACAGGCGAACTATGGCTACACCTTC. The chain links TRBV5-4 to TRBJ1-2; possible D gene TRBD1, 5 bases. Germline CDR1 SGHNT, CDR2 YYREEE (reference sequence). V was clipped by 2 bases and J by 2 bases, with 10 bases between them. The CDR3 has 14 amino acids.

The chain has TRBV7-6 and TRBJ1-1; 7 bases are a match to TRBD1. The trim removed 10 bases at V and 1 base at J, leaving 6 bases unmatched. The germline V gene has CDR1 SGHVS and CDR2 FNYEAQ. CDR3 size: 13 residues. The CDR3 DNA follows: TGTGCCATCCAGCAGGGGGAGAACACTGAAGCTTTCTTT. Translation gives CAIQQGENTEAFF.

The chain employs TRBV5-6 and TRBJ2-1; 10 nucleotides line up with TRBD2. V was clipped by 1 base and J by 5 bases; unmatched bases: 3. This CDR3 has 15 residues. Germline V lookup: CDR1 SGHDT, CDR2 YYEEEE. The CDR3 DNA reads TGTGCCAGCAGCTTGACCACTAGCGGGGACAATGAGCAGTTCTTC. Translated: CASSLTTSGDNEQFF. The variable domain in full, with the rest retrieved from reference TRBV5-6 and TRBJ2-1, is DAGVTQSPTHLIKTRGQQVTLRCSPKSGHDTVSWYQQALGQGPQFIFQYYEEEERQRGNFPDRFSGHQFPNYSSELNVNALLLGDSALYLCASSLTTSGDNEQFFGPGTRLTVL.

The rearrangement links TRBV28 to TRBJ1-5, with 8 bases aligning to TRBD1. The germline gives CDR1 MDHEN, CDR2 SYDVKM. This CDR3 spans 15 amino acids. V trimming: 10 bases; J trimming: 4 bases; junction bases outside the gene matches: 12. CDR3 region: CATFPYRGSNQPQHF. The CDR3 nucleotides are TGTGCCACCTTCCCTTACAGGGGGAGTAATCAGCCCCAGCATTTT.

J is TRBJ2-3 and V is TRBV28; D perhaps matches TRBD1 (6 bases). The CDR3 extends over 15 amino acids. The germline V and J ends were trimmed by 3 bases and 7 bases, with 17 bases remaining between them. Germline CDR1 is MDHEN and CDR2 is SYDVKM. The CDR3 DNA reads TGTGCCAGCAGTTTCTCTAGTGGGGGACACAATACGCAGTATTTT. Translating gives CASSFSSGGHNTQYF.